This T cell receptor (beta chain) derives from a study of cytomegalovirus exposure and HLA in healthy donors. With 6 bases removed from V and 5 bases from J, the gap between germline ends came to 16 bases. CDR1 and CDR2 from the germline V gene are MNHEY and SVGAGI. There are 14 residues in the CDR3. 60 Vbeta and 13 Jbeta primers were used in PCR. Repertoires were generated with immunoSEQ multiplex PCR, while TCRdb's copy carries only in-frame clones and drops some. The sample comprises about 130,000 clones, 80% of which are singletons, and 1% rests with the top ten. This chain connects TRBV6-5 to TRBJ1-1; D call uncertain. This TCR derives from a man in his forties or fifties in good health and CMV-seronegative. Sequencing was carried out using PBMCs. The CDR3 spells CASSYFRGGTEAFF. The CDR3 DNA reads as TGTGCCAGCAGCTATTTTCGGGGTGGGACTGAAGCTTTCTTT.